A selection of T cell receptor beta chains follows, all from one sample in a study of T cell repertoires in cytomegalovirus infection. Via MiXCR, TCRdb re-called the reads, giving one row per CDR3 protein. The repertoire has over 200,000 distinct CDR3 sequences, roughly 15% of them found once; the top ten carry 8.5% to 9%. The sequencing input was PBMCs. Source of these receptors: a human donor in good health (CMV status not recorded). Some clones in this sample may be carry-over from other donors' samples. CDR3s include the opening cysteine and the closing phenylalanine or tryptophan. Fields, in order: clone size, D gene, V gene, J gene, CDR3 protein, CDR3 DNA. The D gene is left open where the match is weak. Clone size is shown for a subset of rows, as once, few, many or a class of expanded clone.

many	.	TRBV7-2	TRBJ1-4	CASSSVGSGVEKLFF	TGTGCCAGCAGCTCAGTAGGGTCAGGGGTTGAAAAACTGTTTTTT
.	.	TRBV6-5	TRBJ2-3	CASSPRLAWGDTQYF	TGTGCCAGCAGTCCTCGATTAGCGTGGGGGGATACGCAGTATTTT
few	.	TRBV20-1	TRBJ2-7	CSAREGKEYEQYF	TGCAGTGCTAGGGAGGGTAAGGAATACGAGCAGTACTTC
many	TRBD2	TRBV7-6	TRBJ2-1	CASSLEETGGNNEQFF	TGTGCCAGCAGCTTAGAGGAGACGGGGGGTAACAATGAGCAGTTCTTC
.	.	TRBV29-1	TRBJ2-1	CSVAGGSFSNEQFF	TGCAGCGTTGCTGGGGGCAGCTTTAGCAATGAGCAGTTCTTC
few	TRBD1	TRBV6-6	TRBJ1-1	CASSRDSHTEAFF	TGTGCCAGCAGTCGGGACAGCCACACTGAAGCTTTCTTT
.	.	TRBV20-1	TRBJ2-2	CSGASPNTGELFF	TGCAGTGGGGCCAGCCCGAACACCGGGGAGCTGTTTTTT
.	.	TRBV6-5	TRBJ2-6	CATYSGANVLTF	TGTGCCACCTACTCTGGGGCCAACGTCCTGACTTTC
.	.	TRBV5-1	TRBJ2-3	CASSSWQVNIDTQYF	TGCGCCAGCAGCTCTTGGCAGGTGAATATAGATACGCAGTATTTT
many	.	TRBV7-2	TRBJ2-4	CASATGNIQYF	TGTGCCAGCGCGACAGGAAACATTCAGTACTTC
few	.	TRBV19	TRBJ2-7	CASTHGVGFGEQYF	TGTGCCAGTACCCATGGTGTGGGATTCGGGGAGCAGTACTTC
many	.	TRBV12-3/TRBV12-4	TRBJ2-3	CASSPRAWGTDTQYF	TGTGCCAGCAGCCCGAGGGCCTGGGGCACAGATACGCAGTATTTT
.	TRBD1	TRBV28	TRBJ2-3	CASSFGTGKADTQYF	TGTGCCAGCAGTTTCGGGACAGGGAAGGCAGATACGCAGTATTTT
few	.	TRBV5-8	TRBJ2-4	CASSFELLAKNIQYF	TGTGCCAGCAGCTTTGAACTACTAGCCAAAAACATTCAGTACTTC
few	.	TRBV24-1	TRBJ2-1	CATSQSGSYNEQFF	TGTGCCACCAGTCAGTCTGGCTCCTACAATGAGCAGTTCTTC
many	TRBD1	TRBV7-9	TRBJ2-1	CASSSMTGSTYNEQFF	TGTGCCAGCAGCTCCATGACAGGGAGCACCTACAATGAGCAGTTCTTC
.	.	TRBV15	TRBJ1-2	CATSRDRARVDYGYTF	TGTGCCACCAGCAGAGATCGGGCCAGGGTGGACTATGGCTACACCTTC
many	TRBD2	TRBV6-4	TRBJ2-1	CASSTSGGIGEQFF	TGTGCCAGCAGTACTAGCGGGGGAATCGGTGAGCAGTTCTTC
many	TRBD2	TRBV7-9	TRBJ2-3	CASSLKAGESDTQYF	TGTGCCAGCAGCCTTAAAGCGGGAGAATCAGATACGCAGTATTTT
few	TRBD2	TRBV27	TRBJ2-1	CASRGAGGLPYNEQFF	TGTGCCAGCAGGGGAGCGGGAGGGCTCCCCTACAATGAGCAGTTCTTC
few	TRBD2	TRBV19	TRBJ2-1	CASSPRGSVAGVYNEQFF	TGTGCCAGTAGTCCTAGGGGCTCAGTAGCGGGGGTCTACAATGAGCAGTTCTTC
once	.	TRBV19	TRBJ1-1	CASTTRGGGRTEAFF	TGTGCCAGTACCACCAGGGGAGGGGGACGGACTGAAGCTTTCTTT
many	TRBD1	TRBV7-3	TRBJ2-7	CASSSVGGQAYEQYF	TGTGCCAGCAGCTCAGTAGGGGGACAGGCCTACGAGCAGTACTTC
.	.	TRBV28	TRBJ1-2	CASSLDPFTGYTF	TGTGCCAGCAGCCTAGACCCATTTACTGGCTACACCTTC
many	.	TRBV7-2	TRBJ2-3	CASSLSSGEGTDTQYF	TGTGCCAGCAGCTTATCTTCGGGGGAAGGCACAGATACGCAGTATTTT
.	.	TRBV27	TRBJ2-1	CASSLSRDWTDNEQFF	TGTGCCAGCAGTTTATCTCGTGACTGGACCGACAATGAGCAGTTCTTC
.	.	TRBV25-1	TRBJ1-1	CASRLGDPSEAFF	TGTGCCAGCCGCCTAGGGGACCCGTCTGAAGCTTTCTTT